Reported below is one T cell receptor beta chain. One junction end disagrees with the germline gene, perhaps due to a read error. The authors sequenced patients whose flow cytometry had shown CD8+CD57+ cell expansion. This sample stems from a study of CD8+CD57+ T cells in acquired aplastic anemia. Profiles of TCR beta VDJ and CDR3 were generated from a genomic DNA template. TCRdb reanalysed the reads using MiXCR and keeps one entry per CDR3 protein. The sample has fewer than 250,000 distinct CDR3 sequences, around half seen once; the top ten hold over 7.5%. This CDR3 region has 15 residues. Germline V lookup: CDR1 SGDLS, CDR2 YYNGEE.

The receptor comes from a human donor with aplastic anemia. The chain carries TRBV9 and TRBJ2-7; TRBD1 agrees at 9 bases. The specimen was sorted CD4+, CD8+, or CD8+CD57+ T cells (not recorded which) from PBMCs. The CDR3, as DNA: TGTACCAGCAGCGAAGGGACAGGGAGGGAGTACGAGCAGTACTTC. Translated, it gives CTSSEGTGREYEQYF.